The 31 T cell receptor beta chains below were found in one sample sequenced in a study of blood T cell repertoires in COVID-19. TCRdb's table, derived via immunoSEQ multiplex PCR, lists solely in-frame clones and lacks some. The sample yields roughly 200,000 clones, roughly 89% seen once. Sequenced input: peripheral blood. Receptor source: a man aged 55 to 70 who had recovered from COVID-19.

This clone was observed a single time. The V gene is TRBV4-2, the J gene TRBJ2-1; TRBD2 matches at 12 bases. The CDR3 has 17 residues. Germline-derived CDR1 and CDR2 are LGHNA and YNFKEQ. With 4 bases clipped from V and 2 bases from J, the junction kept 6 bases outside the gene matches. CDR3: CASSRRLAGDAYNEQFF. CDR3 coding DNA: TGTGCCAGCAGCCGACGACTAGCGGGGGATGCCTACAATGAGCAGTTCTTC.

This clone was recorded once. The V gene is TRBV6-6, the J gene TRBJ2-1; 7 nucleotides match TRBD2. CDR3 length: 14 residues. Germline lookup yields CDR1 MNHNY and CDR2 SVGAGI (reference sequence). V lost 6 bases, J lost 4 bases, and 6 bases stayed unmatched. The CDR3 sequence: CASSETGGYNEQFF. In DNA form, the CDR3 reads TGTGCCAGCAGCGAGACGGGGGGATACAATGAGCAGTTCTTC.

The chain combines TRBV7-7 with TRBJ1-6; no definite D call. The CDR3 is 13 residues long. Per the germline V gene, CDR1 is SSHAT and CDR2 is FNYEAQ (reference sequence). The V and J ends lost 6 bases and 10 bases respectively, with 13 bases between them. The CDR3 region has the DNA TGTGCCAGCAGTCTAAACGAGGAATCACCCCTCCACTTT. Translation gives CASSLNEESPLHF.

The chain uses TRBV18 and TRBJ2-1; 13 positions agree with TRBD2. Germline-derived CDR1 and CDR2 are KGHSH and LQKENI. Trimming took 5 bases from V and 7 from J; bases not matched to a gene: 5. The CDR3 spans 15 residues. The CDR3 here is CASSKGTSGVNEQFF. CDR3 DNA sequence: TGTGCCAGCTCAAAAGGGACTAGCGGGGTTAATGAGCAGTTCTTC.

The chain recombines TRBV6-4 with TRBJ1-4, with TRBD1 as a possible D gene (5 bases). Trimming pared 5 bases from V and 10 bases from J, leaving 17 bases between. CDR1 MRHNA and CDR2 SNTAGT come from the germline V gene. This CDR3 contains 14 residues. The CDR3 region is CASSLQGGSGKLFF. CDR3 DNA: TGTGCCAGCAGTCTGCAGGGAGGTTCGGGAAAACTGTTTTTT.

This chain uses TRBV10-1 with TRBJ1-1; a weak D match, TRBD1 (5 bases). CDR1 and CDR2 (germline): WNHNN, SYGVQD (reference sequence). V was trimmed by 2 bases and J by 1 base, leaving 8 bases between them. The length of the CDR3 is 14 residues. This CDR3 is CASSEGGTNTEAFF. CDR3 sequence (DNA): TGCGCCAGCAGTGAGGGCGGGACGAACACTGAAGCTTTCTTT.

The genes are TRBV19 and TRBJ2-7; 10 bases are shared with TRBD2. This CDR3 is built from 15 residues. The V gene end was trimmed by 5 bases and the J gene end by 5 bases; junction bases not matched to a gene: 9. Germline values: CDR1 LNHDA, CDR2 SQIVND (reference sequence). This CDR3 is CASSSVSSGSDEQYF. CDR3 DNA: TGTGCCAGTAGTTCTGTATCTAGCGGGAGTGACGAGCAGTACTTC.

The V gene is TRBV5-6, the J gene TRBJ2-5; D may be TRBD2 (6 bases). Trimming left V 4 bases short and J 5 bases short, with 15 bases between. The CDR3 has 14 amino acids. Germline V CDR1 and CDR2: SGHDT, YYEEEE. The CDR3 nucleotides are TGTGCCAGCAGCCGGGACTTCAAGGTCGAGACCCAGTACTTC. Translation gives CASSRDFKVETQYF.

The chain uses TRBV7-2 and TRBJ2-7; tentatively, D is TRBD1 (6 bases). Germline V gives CDR1 SGHTA, CDR2 FQGNSA. V was pared by 3 bases and J by 3 bases, with 24 bases between. The length of the CDR3 is 18 residues. Written as DNA, the CDR3 is TGTGCCAGCAGCTTCCAGACAGGATTCTTGGGACACCGCTACGAGCAGTACTTC. It yields the protein CASSFQTGFLGHRYEQYF.

The gene calls are TRBV28 and TRBJ2-1; possible D gene TRBD2, 6 bases. Germline-derived CDR1 and CDR2 are MDHEN and SYDVKM. The V end was cut by 5 bases, the J end by 8 bases, with 16 bases between. This CDR3 is 14 amino acids long. The DNA for the CDR3 is TGTGCCAGCAGTCCAACGGGAGTCGGGGATGAGCAGTTCTTC. The encoded protein is CASSPTGVGDEQFF. The whole variable domain, filled in from reference TRBV28 and TRBJ2-1, reads DVKVTQSSRYLVKRTGEKVFLECVQDMDHENMFWYRQDPGLGLRLIYFSYDVKMKEKGDIPEGYSVSREKKERFSLILESASTNQTSMYLCASSPTGVGDEQFFGPGTRLTVL.

This chain connects TRBV30 to TRBJ1-3; 7 nucleotides line up with TRBD1. Germline-derived CDR1 and CDR2 are GTSNPN and SVGIG (reference sequence). Trimming took 4 bases from V and 4 from J; bases not matched to a gene: 4. The CDR3 has 13 amino acids. The CDR3 DNA follows: TGTGCCTGGACGGGACAGCCGGGAAACACCATATATTTT. It codes for CAWTGQPGNTIYF.

The chain joins TRBV5-1 to TRBJ2-5; 7 bases are shared with TRBD2. The V gene end was trimmed by 0 bases and the J gene end by 1 base; junction bases not matched to a gene: 6. This CDR3 spans 16 amino acids. Germline CDR1 reads SGHRS; CDR2 reads YFSETQ. As DNA, the CDR3 is TGCGCCAGCAGCTTGGATCCTAGCGGTACCCAAGAGACCCAGTACTTC. This codes for CASSLDPSGTQETQYF.

The rearrangement joins TRBV7-2 to TRBJ1-2; 10 nucleotides align to TRBD1. The CDR3 length is 18 residues. Per the germline V gene, CDR1 is SGHTA and CDR2 is FQGNSA. V was pared by 2 bases and J by 3 bases, with 12 bases of the junction left unmatched. In DNA form, the CDR3 reads TGTGCCAGCAGCTTAAGATGGACAGGGGGTCCGTATGACTATGGCTACACCTTC. This translates into CASSLRWTGGPYDYGYTF.

The J gene is TRBJ2-3, the V gene TRBV5-1, with 8 positions matching TRBD2. The V gene's germline CDR1 is SGHRS and CDR2 YFSETQ. The CDR3 has 15 amino acids. After removal of 7 bases from V and 2 bases from J, the junction contained 9 bases not matched to a gene. CDR3 amino acids: CASGAGAGDTDTQYF. CDR3 DNA: TGCGCCAGCGGGGCGGGAGCGGGAGACACAGATACGCAGTATTTT.

The CDR3 is CASSLPGLAGTSYEQYF. CDR3 DNA sequence: TGTGCCAGCAGTCTCCCTGGACTAGCGGGCACCTCCTACGAGCAGTACTTC. This rearrangement joins TRBV28 to TRBJ2-7; 11 bases line up with TRBD2. Germline V CDR1 and CDR2: MDHEN, SYDVKM. This CDR3 is 17 amino acids long. Unmatched junction bases numbered 9, after V lost 5 bases and J lost 0 bases.

The V and J genes are TRBV5-5 and TRBJ2-2, with 7 bases matching TRBD1. The trim removed 7 bases at V and 1 base at J, leaving 7 bases unmatched. The CDR3 runs to 15 residues. The germline V gene has CDR1 SGHKS and CDR2 YYEKEE (reference sequence). CDR3 sequence (DNA): TGTGCCAGCTTGAAATGGACAGGGAACACCGGGGAGCTGTTTTTT. This codes for CASLKWTGNTGELFF.

This chain uses TRBV10-2 with TRBJ1-1, with D tentatively TRBD1 (5 bases). V shed 2 bases and J shed 4 bases, with 11 bases lying between them. The CDR3 consists of 14 residues. Per the germline V gene, CDR1 is WSHSY and CDR2 is SAAADI. The CDR3 loop is CASSEMAGTTEAFF. Written as DNA, the CDR3 is TGCGCCAGCAGTGAGATGGCGGGGACCACTGAAGCTTTCTTT.

The DNA for the CDR3 is TGTGCCAGCAGCCCGAGACAACGCACTGAAGCTTTCTTT. Translation gives CASSPRQRTEAFF. The J gene is TRBJ1-1, the V gene TRBV3-1 (or the pseudogene TRBV3-2); D uncertain. CDR1 and CDR2 (germline): LGHDT, YNNKEL (reference sequence). The CDR3 is 13 residues long. V lost 4 bases, J lost 4 bases, and 10 bases lay in between.

The V and J genes are TRBV7-8 and TRBJ1-1; TRBD1 might be the D (6 bases). CDR3 length: 18 residues. Germline V lookup: CDR1 SGHVS, CDR2 FQNEAQ. V lost 1 base to trimming and J lost 0 bases, with 18 bases between them. CDR3 protein: CASSLVRWQGRVNTEAFF. For the CDR3, the DNA is TGTGCCAGCAGCTTAGTTCGGTGGCAGGGGAGAGTGAACACTGAAGCTTTCTTT.

The chain uses TRBV29-1 and TRBJ1-1; tentative D call: TRBD1 (6 bases). The CDR3 totals 13 residues. Trimming stripped 6 bases from V and 1 base from J, with 12 bases between. CDR1 is SQVTM and CDR2 is ANQGSEA in the germline V gene. CDR3 DNA: TGCAGCGTCTATGGGGGCGAGAACACTGAAGCTTTCTTT. Its protein is CSVYGGENTEAFF.

The chain couples TRBV3-1 (or the pseudogene TRBV3-2) to TRBJ2-1; the D gene is possibly TRBD1 (6 bases). Trimming took off 3 bases at V and 6 bases at J, with 9 bases between the two ends. From germline, CDR1 is LGHDT and CDR2 YNNKEL (reference sequence). This CDR3 has 13 residues. The CDR3 DNA follows: TGTGCCAGCAGCCAGACAGGCGTCAATGAGCAGTTCTTC. Translation: CASSQTGVNEQFF.

The chain carries TRBV30 and TRBJ1-1; D uncertain. Germline V gene sequence: CDR1 GTSNPN, CDR2 SVGIG (reference sequence). The CDR3 runs 14 residues. Trimming removed 0 bases at V and 0 bases at J, with 8 bases between. The chain's CDR3 is CAWSVTRLNTEAFF. The CDR3 DNA is TGTGCCTGGAGTGTAACTAGGCTGAACACTGAAGCTTTCTTT.

The rearrangement uses TRBV5-8 and TRBJ2-7, with 8 bases that match TRBD2. This CDR3 has 15 residues. The germline CDR1 and CDR2 sequences are SGHTS and YDEGEE. V lost 0 bases to trimming and J lost 0 bases; unmatched junction nucleotides: 2. For the CDR3, the DNA is TGTGCCAGCAGCTTGGGAGCGGGAGTCTCCTACGAGCAGTACTTC. Residues: CASSLGAGVSYEQYF.

This chain links TRBV9 with TRBJ1-2; tentative D call: TRBD1 (5 bases). The CDR3 has 17 residues. V lost 0 bases, J lost 3 bases, and 18 bases lay in between. Germline values: CDR1 SGDLS, CDR2 YYNGEE. As DNA, the CDR3 is TGTGCCAGCAGCGTAGGTCACCGGGTGGGACTTGACTATGGCTACACCTTC. Protein product: CASSVGHRVGLDYGYTF.

The rearrangement uses TRBV27 and TRBJ2-7; TRBD2 aligns across 7 bases. The V and J ends lost 6 bases and 0 bases, in that order; junction bases with no gene match: 2. Germline CDR1 and CDR2: MNHEY and SMNVEV (reference sequence). CDR3 length: 13 amino acids. The CDR3: CASRRGSSYEQYF. The CDR3 coding sequence is TGTGCCAGCAGGCGCGGGAGCTCCTACGAGCAGTACTTC.

The rearrangement uses TRBV27 and TRBJ2-7, with TRBD2 matching over 13 bases. The CDR3 totals 15 residues. Germline loops: CDR1 MNHEY, CDR2 SMNVEV (reference sequence). J lost 5 bases, V lost 1 base, and 2 bases had no gene match. CDR3: CASSLLLAGGNEQYF. The CDR3 nucleotides read TGTGCCAGCAGTTTATTACTAGCGGGGGGGAACGAGCAGTACTTC.

This chain links TRBV16 with TRBJ1-1, with 9 positions matching TRBD1. The CDR3 has 16 amino acids. CDR1 is KGHSY and CDR2 is FQNENV in the germline V gene. V was clipped by 4 bases and J by 0 bases; unmatched bases: 6. The CDR3 coding sequence is TGTGCCAGCAGCCCAGGGACAGGGCCCATGAACACTGAAGCTTTCTTT. Translating it yields CASSPGTGPMNTEAFF.

This clone was recorded a few times. Written as DNA, the CDR3 is TGTGCCAGCAGCTTAGTCCCCCCACTAGCGGGGGCCTACAATGAGCAGTTCTTC. It encodes CASSLVPPLAGAYNEQFF. The rearrangement joins TRBV7-2 to TRBJ2-1, with 11 bases aligning to TRBD2. The germline V gene has CDR1 SGHTA and CDR2 FQGNSA. The CDR3 length is 18 residues. Trimming cost V 1 base and J 2 bases; bases outside gene matches: 7. The full variable domain, its missing parts supplied by reference TRBV7-2 and TRBJ2-1, is GAGVSQSPSNKVTEKGKDVELRCDPISGHTALYWYRQSLGQGLEFLIYFQGNSAPDKSGLPSDRFSAERTGGSVSTLTIQRTQQEDSAVYLCASSLVPPLAGAYNEQFFGPGTRLTVL.

The V call is TRBV11-2, the J call TRBJ2-3; D gene ambiguous. Germline V gene sequence: CDR1 SGHAT, CDR2 FQNNGV. The CDR3 is 15 residues long. V lost 0 bases to trimming and J lost 2 bases, with 9 bases between them. The CDR3 DNA reads as TGTGCCAGCAGCTTAGATGGGCAGAACACAGATACGCAGTATTTT. It codes for CASSLDGQNTDTQYF.

CDR3 nucleotide sequence: TGTGCCAGCAGCCCAAACCAAGAGACCCAGTACTTC. Translated, it gives CASSPNQETQYF. The chain recombines TRBV7-3 with TRBJ2-5; D is undetermined. Trimming cost V 5 bases and J 0 bases, with 4 bases left between them. The germline V gene has CDR1 SGHTA and CDR2 FQGTGA. This CDR3 region has 12 residues. Full variable domain (missing parts from reference TRBV7-3 and TRBJ2-5): GAGVSQTPSNKVTEKGKYVELRCDPISGHTALYWYRQSLGQGPEFLIYFQGTGAADDSGLPNDRFFAVRPEGSVSTLKIQRTERGDSAVYLCASSPNQETQYFGPGTRLLVL.

The chain combines TRBV30 with TRBJ1-4, with D maybe TRBD1 (5 bases). CDR1 is GTSNPN, CDR2 SVGIG, per germline (reference sequence). V lost 8 bases to trimming and J lost 3 bases, with 13 bases between them. There are 13 residues in the CDR3. The DNA of the CDR3 is TGTGCCGGGGGGGTCGGGGCTAATGAAAAACTGTTTTTT. Protein: CAGGVGANEKLFF.